The next 7 T cell receptor beta chains were all read from a single sample in a study of T cell changes during pregnancy in multiple sclerosis. Produced via immunoSEQ multiplex PCR; TCRdb's table is partial and in-frame only. The sample holds approximately 92,000 clones, 80% to 95% seen once. The source was peripheral blood, collected in the first trimester of pregnancy. The receptors come from a female donor with multiple sclerosis, enrolled in a pregnancy study.

In DNA, the CDR3 is TGTGCCAGCAGCTTATTAGCGTACAAAAATGAGCAGTTCTTC. This codes for CASSLLAYKNEQFF. The chain joins TRBV7-2 to TRBJ2-1; possibly TRBD2 for D (5 bases). CDR3 length: 14 residues. Germline lookup yields CDR1 SGHTA and CDR2 FQGNSA. Trimming took off 2 bases at V and 7 bases at J, with 12 bases between the two ends.

The gene calls are TRBV7-9 and TRBJ1-2; 7 bases line up with TRBD1. Germline V CDR1 and CDR2: SEHNR, FQNEAQ (reference sequence). Trimming cost V 8 bases and J 0 bases; bases outside gene matches: 9. The CDR3 extends over 15 amino acids. The chain's CDR3 is CASGTALLSNYGYTF. The CDR3 DNA reads TGTGCCAGCGGGACAGCACTATTATCTAACTATGGCTACACCTTC. The variable domain in full, with the rest retrieved from reference TRBV7-9 and TRBJ1-2, is DTGVSQNPRHKITKRGQNVTFRCDPISEHNRLYWYRQTLGQGPEFLTYFQNEAQLEKSRLLSDRFSAERPKGSFSTLEIQRTEQGDSAMYLCASGTALLSNYGYTFGSGTRLTVV.

The chain recombines TRBV5-6 with TRBJ2-1; tentatively, D is TRBD2 (6 bases). Trimming took 0 bases from V and 0 from J, leaving 13 bases between them. Germline lookup yields CDR1 SGHDT and CDR2 YYEEEE. The CDR3 runs to 17 residues. This CDR3 reads CASSLGPGLYSYNEQFF. In DNA form, the CDR3 reads TGTGCCAGCAGCTTGGGGCCAGGACTATACTCCTACAATGAGCAGTTCTTC.

The chain has TRBV5-1 and TRBJ2-2; D is undetermined. The CDR3 runs 13 residues. Trimming removed 0 bases from V and 4 bases from J, with 4 bases in between. Germline CDR1 is SGHRS and CDR2 is YFSETQ. This chain's CDR3 is CASSLGATGELFF. CDR3 bases: TGCGCCAGCAGCTTGGGGGCCACCGGGGAGCTGTTTTTT.

The rearrangement links TRBV5-1 to TRBJ2-5; D might be TRBD1 (5 bases). V lost 4 bases, J lost 5 bases, and 12 bases lay in between. Germline lookup yields CDR1 SGHRS and CDR2 YFSETQ. The CDR3 covers 13 residues. This chain's CDR3 is CASSRDRVETQYF. The CDR3 region has the DNA TGCGCCAGCAGCCGTGACAGAGTGGAGACCCAGTACTTC.

The chain recombines TRBV29-1 with TRBJ1-2; no clear D gene. The CDR3 is 12 amino acids. V gave up 4 bases and J gave up 2 bases, with 8 bases separating them. Germline values: CDR1 SQVTM, CDR2 ANQGSEA. The CDR3 DNA reads as TGCAGCGTTGTTCGGGAAAACTATGGCTACACCTTC. Translating it yields CSVVRENYGYTF.

The rearrangement joins TRBV16 to TRBJ1-5; D is ambiguous. Deletions cut 3 bases from V and 11 bases from J, with 20 bases between. Germline V gene sequence: CDR1 KGHSY, CDR2 FQNENV. There are 15 residues in the CDR3. The CDR3 DNA reads TGTGCCAGCAGCCACATAGGCGGTGTGCCTCAAGCCCAGCATTTT. It is translated as CASSHIGGVPQAQHF.